This entry lists 32 T cell receptor beta chains sequenced from one sample in a study of T cell repertoires in cytomegalovirus infection (dated by TCRdb to the late 2010s). Read against the paper, the sample's treatment or condition label means: in vitro stimulation with specific CMV peptide epitopes to enrich CMV-specific T cells. Their antigen targets remain unknown. Sequenced using an Illumina HiSeq 1500. TCRdb handled the public reads itself, with Q25 trimming in fastp and clone calling in MiXCR, and kept productive beta chains. Each CDR3 protein gets just one entry, which takes the most common genes and DNA from the rows behind it. This sample has 100,000 to 150,000 distinct CDR3 sequences in its table, and 32% of those were observed once. The ten largest account for roughly 53% of the sample. The sample here was CD8+ T cells from cultured PBMCs, taken from culture after CMV antigen stimulation. These receptors all stem from a human donor in good health (CMV status not recorded). Some clones in this sample may be carry-over from other donors' samples.

V usage is TRBV7-9 and J usage is TRBJ1-6, with D unresolved. The CDR3 totals 15 residues. Trimming pared 3 bases from V and 7 bases from J, leaving 13 bases between. CDR1 is SEHNR, CDR2 FQNEAQ, per germline (reference sequence). In nucleotides, the CDR3 is TGTGCCAGCAGCTTCTCGGAAACTGCGAATTCACCCCTCCACTTT. The encoded protein is CASSFSETANSPLHF.

The chain uses TRBV3-1 and TRBJ1-4, with D maybe TRBD1 (5 bases). The germline V gene has CDR1 LGHDT and CDR2 YNNKEL (reference sequence). V dropped 4 bases and J dropped 5 bases, with 14 bases sitting between them. The CDR3 has 15 amino acids. The CDR3 spells CASSLIQEENEKLFF. The CDR3 DNA is TGTGCCAGCAGCCTCATACAGGAGGAAAATGAAAAACTGTTTTTT.

This rearrangement joins TRBV7-6 to TRBJ1-5, with TRBD1 matching 9 bases. The V segment lost 4 bases and the J segment 6 bases; nucleotides outside the gene matches: 7. The CDR3 consists of 15 residues. CDR1 and CDR2 from the germline V gene are SGHVS and FNYEAQ. The CDR3 coding sequence is TGTGCCAGCAGCTCCGAGACAGGGGGTATTCAGCCCCAGCATTTT. Encoded protein: CASSSETGGIQPQHF.

This clonotype has at least ten counts. V and J are TRBV7-2 and TRBJ2-1, with 11 bases lining up with TRBD2. Germline CDR1 reads SGHTA; CDR2 reads FQGNSA. CDR3 length equals 18 residues. V shed 6 bases, J shed 0 bases, and the junction held 10 bases outside the gene matches. The CDR3 region is CASRRTSGGLVSYNEQFF. The CDR3 nucleotides are TGTGCCAGCAGACGAACTAGCGGGGGCCTAGTCTCCTACAATGAGCAGTTCTTC.

Only a few counts were recorded for this clonotype. It is unclear where the CDR3 begins or ends on the DNA, so no DNA is shown, and the CDR3 is as TCRdb lists it. The chain couples TRBV6-8 to TRBJ2-7. In germline, CDR1 is MNHGY, CDR2 SAAAGT. The CDR3 length is 13 residues, termini included. The CDR3 sequence is CASSSSTFYEQYF.

This chain uses TRBV28 with TRBJ2-7, with 9 bases that match TRBD2. The J segment lost 2 bases and the V segment lost 7 bases, leaving 3 bases of the junction unmatched. Germline V CDR1 and CDR2: MDHEN, SYDVKM. This CDR3 has 13 residues. This CDR3 is CASTLAGTYEQYF. CDR3 DNA sequence: TGTGCCAGCACGCTAGCGGGGACCTACGAGCAGTACTTC.

This clonotype was seen many times. The chain couples TRBV7-6 to TRBJ1-3; D is unresolved. Looked up from germline, CDR1 is SGHVS and CDR2 is FNYEAQ. The CDR3 extends over 16 amino acids. V was pared by 6 bases and J by 0 bases, with 15 bases between. The CDR3 protein is CASSRNRGYSGNTIYF. DNA of the CDR3: TGTGCCAGCAGTCGGAACCGCGGATACTCTGGAAACACCATATATTTT.

This clonotype was recorded a few times. V usage is TRBV5-4 and J usage is TRBJ1-2, with 7 bases aligning to TRBD1. The CDR3 consists of 16 residues. CDR1 and CDR2 from the germline V gene are SGHNT and YYREEE (reference sequence). V was pared by 0 bases and J by 2 bases, with 7 bases of the junction left unmatched. The CDR3 spells CASSLEYGTANYGYTF. The CDR3 DNA sequence: TGTGCCAGCAGCTTGGAGTATGGGACAGCCAACTATGGCTACACCTTC. Looking up the rest from reference TRBV5-4 and TRBJ1-2 gives the full variable domain: ETGVTQSPTHLIKTRGQQVTLRCSSQSGHNTVSWYQQALGQGPQFIFQYYREEENGRGNFPPRFSGLQFPNYSSELNVNALELDDSALYLCASSLEYGTANYGYTFGSGTRLTVV.

V is TRBV20-1 and J is TRBJ1-5; maybe TRBD1 (5 bases). V was clipped by 2 bases and J by 7 bases, with 18 bases between them. The CDR3 extends over 15 amino acids. Germline CDR1 and CDR2: DFQATT and SNEGSKA (reference sequence). The CDR3 nucleotides read TGCAGTGCTAGACCTGAGAGGGGACCTGGCCAGCCCCAGCATTTT. The encoded protein is CSARPERGPGQPQHF.

This clonotype was observed many times. V usage is TRBV20-1 and J usage is TRBJ1-1, with D tentatively TRBD1 (5 bases). Germline V gives CDR1 DFQATT, CDR2 SNEGSKA (reference sequence). The CDR3 consists of 14 residues. Trimming stripped 0 bases from V and 0 bases from J, with 8 bases between. The DNA for the CDR3 is TGCAGTGCTAGAGATAGGGGCCTGAACACTGAAGCTTTCTTT. Translation gives CSARDRGLNTEAFF.

This clonotype was seen a few times. This chain links TRBV6-5 with TRBJ2-7; 7 bases map to TRBD1. V trimming: 0 bases; J trimming: 2 bases; junction bases outside the gene matches: 4. Germline V gene lookup returns CDR1 MNHEY and CDR2 SVGAGI. The CDR3 runs to 15 residues. The CDR3 loop reads CASSYSRDSPYEQYF. CDR3 DNA: TGTGCCAGCAGTTACTCGAGGGACAGCCCCTACGAGCAGTACTTC.

This chain connects TRBV6-1 to TRBJ2-7; no clear D. V was cut by 2 bases and J by 0 bases, with 20 bases left in between. Germline V gene data show CDR1 as MNHNS and CDR2 as SASEGT. This CDR3 contains 18 residues. DNA for the CDR3: TGTGCCAGCAGTGAACCTCTTCGTATAGGGCCGAGCTCCTACGAGCAGTACTTC. Its translation: CASSEPLRIGPSSYEQYF.

V gene TRBV5-1 combines with J gene TRBJ2-1, with D tentatively TRBD1 (7 bases). CDR3 size: 14 residues. The germline CDR1 and CDR2 sequences are SGHRS and YFSETQ. The V end lost 2 bases, the J end lost 4 bases, and 10 bases lay between the germline ends. CDR3 region: CASSFQGGYNEQFF. CDR3 in DNA: TGCGCCAGCAGCTTTCAGGGGGGTTACAATGAGCAGTTCTTC.

Comments on this clonotype: Lacking the conserved final phenylalanine or tryptophan, this CDR3 likely reflects a read error. This chain joins TRBV6-2 or TRBV6-3 and TRBJ2-3; TRBD1 is a possible D gene (6 bases). The CDR3 is 14 amino acids. Germline loops: CDR1 MNHEY, CDR2 SVGEGT. V gave up 7 bases and J gave up 2 bases, with 13 bases separating them. CDR3 coding DNA: TGTGCCAGCATCCTCGGGGACACCACAGATACGCAGTATTCT. This translates into CASILGDTTDTQYS.

The table lists this clonotype with a few counts. V gene TRBV4-1 combines with J gene TRBJ1-1; D not resolved. CDR3 length equals 16 residues. V was pared by 2 bases and J by 1 base, with 14 bases between. The germline V gene has CDR1 MGHRA and CDR2 YSYEKL. CDR3 DNA: TGCGCCAGCAGCCAATGGCCAGGATTAAGGAACACTGAAGCTTTCTTT. This codes for CASSQWPGLRNTEAFF.

The chain combines TRBV4-1 with TRBJ1-5, with 8 bases aligning to TRBD1. This CDR3 has 14 residues. Germline CDR1 is MGHRA and CDR2 is YSYEKL. J was trimmed by 7 bases and V by 2 bases; bases with no gene match: 4. The CDR3 region has the DNA TGCGCCAGCAGCCAAAATACAGGGGGGCAGCCCCAGCATTTT. It translates to CASSQNTGGQPQHF.

V usage is TRBV7-6 and J usage is TRBJ2-5; D gene ambiguous. The CDR3 has 14 residues. V was shortened by 4 bases and J by 4 bases, with 13 bases between the two germline ends. Germline values: CDR1 SGHVS, CDR2 FNYEAQ. CDR3 residues: CASSSSPGGETQYF. The DNA of the CDR3 is TGTGCCAGCAGCTCCTCCCCTGGTGGAGAGACCCAGTACTTC.

The sample holds a few counts of this clonotype. The chain joins TRBV5-1 to TRBJ2-3; 8 bases are a match to TRBD1. The ends lost 5 bases at V and 2 bases at J; junction bases unmatched: 4. Germline CDR1 reads SGHRS; CDR2 reads YFSETQ. The CDR3 length is 14 residues. The CDR3 spells CASRPRGPTDTQYF. CDR3 coding DNA: TGCGCCAGCAGACCCAGGGGGCCCACAGATACGCAGTATTTT. The variable domain in full, completed from reference TRBV5-1 and TRBJ2-3, reads KAGVTQTPRYLIKTRGQQVTLSCSPISGHRSVSWYQQTPGQGLQFLFEYFSETQRNKGNFPGRFSGRQFSNSRSEMNVSTLELGDSALYLCASRPRGPTDTQYFGPGTRLTVL.

This clonotype appeared many times. The chain combines TRBV4-3 with TRBJ2-3, with D possibly being TRBD1 (5 bases). V lost 0 bases, J lost 4 bases, and 14 bases lay in between. The CDR3 totals 16 residues. Germline V gene sequence: CDR1 LGHNA, CDR2 YSLEER. In nucleotides, the CDR3 is TGCGCCAGCAGCCAAGACGGCGGCACAGGTGCAGATACGCAGTATTTT. Translating it yields CASSQDGGTGADTQYF.

J is TRBJ2-3 and V is TRBV20-1; 11 nucleotides align to TRBD2. This CDR3 spans 15 amino acids. CDR1 is DFQATT, CDR2 SNEGSKA, per germline (reference sequence). Unmatched junction bases numbered 10, after V lost 6 bases and J lost 5 bases. CDR3 region: CSAYFSGGEVDTQYF. Written as DNA, the CDR3 is TGCAGTGCCTACTTTAGCGGGGGGGAGGTAGATACGCAGTATTTT.

There are a few counts of this clonotype. The chain links TRBV6-5 to TRBJ2-1, with a weak D call TRBD1 (5 bases). Looked up from germline, CDR1 is MNHEY and CDR2 is SVGAGI. This CDR3 comprises 18 residues. Trimming removed 0 bases at V and 0 bases at J, with 15 bases between. The CDR3 reads CASSYSMTVLSSYNEQFF. For the CDR3, the DNA is TGTGCCAGCAGTTACTCGATGACAGTGTTAAGCTCCTACAATGAGCAGTTCTTC.

The chain joins TRBV6-2 or TRBV6-3 to TRBJ1-1; possibly TRBD1 for D (5 bases). CDR3 length equals 13 residues. Trimming pared 7 bases from V and 1 base from J, leaving 10 bases between. Germline assignment: CDR1 MNHEY and CDR2 SVGEGT. CDR3 nucleotide sequence: TGTGCCAGCAACCCCGGGGGGAACACTGAAGCTTTCTTT. Its protein product is CASNPGGNTEAFF.

This clonotype was detected many times. The J gene is TRBJ2-7, the V gene TRBV20-1; tentatively, D is TRBD2 (5 bases). The CDR3 is 13 amino acids. The germline V and J ends were trimmed by 1 base and 3 bases, with 10 bases remaining between them. The germline V gene has CDR1 DFQATT and CDR2 SNEGSKA (reference sequence). CDR3 in amino acids: CSARGTADYEQYF. CDR3 DNA sequence: TGCAGTGCTAGAGGGACTGCTGACTACGAGCAGTACTTC.

Comments on this clonotype: A much larger clone lies one base from this, so it may be a read error. The chain uses TRBV7-6 and TRBJ1-1; D remains ambiguous. The CDR3 runs 14 residues. V gave up 5 bases and J gave up 1 base, with 11 bases separating them. The germline V gene encodes CDR1 SGHVS and CDR2 FNYEAQ. In DNA, the CDR3 is TGTGCCAGCAGCCTGGGATCGCCGAACACTGAAGCTTTCTTT. This gives the protein CASSLGSPNTEAFF.

There are a few counts of this clonotype. The chain couples TRBV7-9 to TRBJ2-7; D uncertain. CDR1 is SEHNR, CDR2 FQNEAQ, per germline (reference sequence). Trimming removed 3 bases from V and 0 bases from J, with 9 bases in between. CDR3 length equals 14 residues. CDR3 coding DNA: TGTGCCAGCAGCTTTGCCGGGCACTCCTACGAGCAGTACTTC. Encoded protein: CASSFAGHSYEQYF.

Worth noting for this clonotype: A read error may produce the germline difference seen at one junction end. The chain carries TRBV19 and TRBJ2-5; D possibly corresponds to TRBD1 (6 bases). Germline lookup yields CDR1 LNHDA and CDR2 SQIVND (reference sequence). The CDR3 covers 13 residues. CDR3 sequence reads: CTSTGQYQETQYF. The CDR3 DNA sequence: TGTACCAGTACCGGACAGTACCAAGAGACCCAGTACTTC.

This clonotype was detected only a few times. This chain links TRBV6-4 with TRBJ2-3, with 10 nucleotides matching TRBD2. The CDR3 totals 16 residues. Germline V gene data show CDR1 as MRHNA and CDR2 as SNTAGT. The V gene end was trimmed by 3 bases and the J gene end by 4 bases; junction bases not matched to a gene: 7. Here the CDR3 reads CASSEVSSGGADTQYF. DNA for the CDR3: TGTGCCAGCAGTGAAGTGTCTAGCGGGGGAGCAGATACGCAGTATTTT.

The chain joins TRBV6-1 to TRBJ2-7; either TRBD1 or TRBD2 may supply D (7 bases each). This CDR3 is built from 16 residues. Trimming removed 2 bases from V and 1 base from J, with 15 bases in between. Germline CDR1 reads MNHNS; CDR2 reads SASEGT. This CDR3 is CASSEWIRGGSYEQYF. Here the CDR3 DNA reads TGTGCCAGCAGTGAATGGATCAGGGGGGGATCCTACGAGCAGTACTTC.

This chain uses TRBV12-3 or TRBV12-4 with TRBJ1-6; D not resolved. V gave up 6 bases and J gave up 4 bases, with 19 bases separating them. The CDR3 has 17 residues. In DNA form, the CDR3 reads TGTGCCAGCAGCAACTGGGTTGGAGAGATGTATAATTCACCCCTCCACTTT. Translation: CASSNWVGEMYNSPLHF.

This clonotype was seen at least ten times. The chain has TRBV7-2 and TRBJ2-7, with D possibly matching TRBD1 (5 bases). The V gene lost 2 bases and the J gene lost 5 bases, with 10 bases spanning the gap. From germline, CDR1 is SGHTA and CDR2 FQGNSA. The CDR3 has 13 amino acids. CDR3 region: CASSLSRANEQYF. CDR3 nucleotide sequence: TGTGCCAGCAGCTTATCCAGGGCCAACGAGCAGTACTTC.

This chain uses TRBV7-6 with TRBJ2-1, with D perhaps TRBD2 (7 bases). Germline loops: CDR1 SGHVS, CDR2 FNYEAQ. CDR3 length: 15 residues. The V and J ends lost 5 bases and 3 bases respectively, with 14 bases between them. The CDR3 reads CASSRWEGGYNEQFF. In DNA form, the CDR3 reads TGTGCCAGCAGCCGGTGGGAGGGGGGCTACAATGAGCAGTTCTTC.

This clonotype was found a few times. The J gene is TRBJ1-1, the V gene TRBV7-8, with a possible D match to TRBD1 (5 bases). Trimming removed 8 bases from V and 1 base from J, with 8 bases in between. The CDR3 has 12 amino acids. Germline CDR1 and CDR2: SGHVS and FQNEAQ. This chain's CDR3 is CASSGSNTEAFF. CDR3 sequence (DNA): TGTGCCAGCTCAGGGTCGAACACTGAAGCTTTCTTT.